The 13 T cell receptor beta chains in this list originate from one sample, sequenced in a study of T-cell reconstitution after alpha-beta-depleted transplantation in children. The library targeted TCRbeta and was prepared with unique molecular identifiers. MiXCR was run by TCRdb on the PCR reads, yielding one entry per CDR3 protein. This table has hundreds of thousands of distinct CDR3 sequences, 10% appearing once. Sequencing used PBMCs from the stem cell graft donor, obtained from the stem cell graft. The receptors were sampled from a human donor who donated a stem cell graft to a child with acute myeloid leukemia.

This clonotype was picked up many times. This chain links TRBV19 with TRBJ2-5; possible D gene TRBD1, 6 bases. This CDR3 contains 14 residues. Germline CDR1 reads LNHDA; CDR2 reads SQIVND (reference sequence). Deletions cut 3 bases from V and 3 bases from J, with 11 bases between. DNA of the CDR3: TGTGCCAGTAGTATTCAGGACAGAAAAGAGACCCAGTACTTC. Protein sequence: CASSIQDRKETQYF.

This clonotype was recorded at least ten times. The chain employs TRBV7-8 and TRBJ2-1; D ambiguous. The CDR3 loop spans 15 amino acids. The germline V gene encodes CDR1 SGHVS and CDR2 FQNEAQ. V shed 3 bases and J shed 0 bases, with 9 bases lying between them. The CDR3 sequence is CASSLSQVSYNEQFF. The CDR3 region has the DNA TGTGCCAGCAGCTTGTCCCAGGTCTCCTACAATGAGCAGTTCTTC.

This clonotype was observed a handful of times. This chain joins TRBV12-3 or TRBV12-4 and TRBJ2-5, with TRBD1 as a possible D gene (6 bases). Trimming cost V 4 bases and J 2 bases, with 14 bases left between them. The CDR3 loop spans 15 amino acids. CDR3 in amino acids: CASSSRDQGQETQYF. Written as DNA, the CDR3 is TGTGCCAGCAGTTCCCGGGACCAGGGGCAAGAGACCCAGTACTTC.

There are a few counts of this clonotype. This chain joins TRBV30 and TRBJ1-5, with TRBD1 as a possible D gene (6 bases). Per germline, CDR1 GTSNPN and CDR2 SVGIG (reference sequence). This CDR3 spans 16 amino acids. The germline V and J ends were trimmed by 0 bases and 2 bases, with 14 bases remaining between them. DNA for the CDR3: TGTGCCTGGAGTGTACAGGGAATCGGTGGCAATCAGCCCCAGCATTTT. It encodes CAWSVQGIGGNQPQHF.

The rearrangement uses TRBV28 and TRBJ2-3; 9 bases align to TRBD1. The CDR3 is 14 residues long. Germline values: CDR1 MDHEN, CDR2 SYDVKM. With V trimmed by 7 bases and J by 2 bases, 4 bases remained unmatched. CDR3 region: CASTGTGSTDTQYF. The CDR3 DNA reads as TGTGCCAGCACGGGGACAGGGTCCACAGATACGCAGTATTTT.

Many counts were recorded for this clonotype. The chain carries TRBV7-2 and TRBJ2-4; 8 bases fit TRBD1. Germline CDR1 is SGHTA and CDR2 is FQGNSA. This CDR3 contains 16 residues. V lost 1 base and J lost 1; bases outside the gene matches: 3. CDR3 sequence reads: CASSLETGGAKNIQYF. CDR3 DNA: TGTGCCAGCAGCTTAGAAACAGGGGGGGCCAAAAACATTCAGTACTTC.

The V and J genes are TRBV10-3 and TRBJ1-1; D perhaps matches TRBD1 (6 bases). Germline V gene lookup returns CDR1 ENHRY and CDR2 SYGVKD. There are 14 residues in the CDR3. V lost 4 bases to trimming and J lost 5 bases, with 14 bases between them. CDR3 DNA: TGTGCCATCAGTGTGGGGGGGCGCGGGACTGAAGCTTTCTTT. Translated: CAISVGGRGTEAFF.

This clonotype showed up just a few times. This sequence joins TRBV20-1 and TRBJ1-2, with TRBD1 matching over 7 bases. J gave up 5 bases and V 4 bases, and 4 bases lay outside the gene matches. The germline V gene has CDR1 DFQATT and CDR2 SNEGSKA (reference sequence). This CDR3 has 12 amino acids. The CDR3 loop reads CSAKPTGYGYTF. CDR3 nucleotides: TGCAGTGCTAAGCCGACAGGGTATGGCTACACCTTC.

The CDR3 loop reads CATRSVSGTVPQLFF. The CDR3 nucleotides read TGTGCCACCCGATCGGTCTCCGGGACAGTTCCCCAGCTGTTTTTT. J is TRBJ2-2 and V is TRBV19, with 7 positions matching TRBD1. CDR3 length: 15 residues. Germline CDR1 LNHDA, CDR2 SQIVND (reference sequence). Trimming took 10 bases from V and 12 from J; bases not matched to a gene: 20. The whole variable domain, filled in from reference TRBV19 and TRBJ2-2, reads DGGITQSPKYLFRKEGQNVTLSCEQNLNHDAMYWYRQDPGQGLRLIYYSQIVNDFQKGDIAEGYSVSREKKESFPLTVTSAQKNPTAFYLCATRSVSGTVPQLFFGEGSRLTVL.

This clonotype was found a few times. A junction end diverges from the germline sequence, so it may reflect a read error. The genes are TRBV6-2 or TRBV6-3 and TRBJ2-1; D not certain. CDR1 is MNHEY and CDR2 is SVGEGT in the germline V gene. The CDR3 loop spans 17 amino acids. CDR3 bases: TGTGCCAGCAGTTACCAGCGAAGGCACCGCTCCCACAATGAGCAGTTCTTC. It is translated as CASSYQRRHRSHNEQFF.

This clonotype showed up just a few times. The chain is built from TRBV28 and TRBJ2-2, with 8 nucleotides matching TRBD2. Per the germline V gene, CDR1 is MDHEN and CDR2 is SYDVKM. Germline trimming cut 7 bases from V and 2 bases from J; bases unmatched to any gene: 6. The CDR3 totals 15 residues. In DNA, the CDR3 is TGTGCCAGCAACAGCGGGAGACCCAACACCGGGGAGCTGTTTTTT. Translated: CASNSGRPNTGELFF. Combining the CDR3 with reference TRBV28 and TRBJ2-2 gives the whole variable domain DVKVTQSSRYLVKRTGEKVFLECVQDMDHENMFWYRQDPGLGLRLIYFSYDVKMKEKGDIPEGYSVSREKKERFSLILESASTNQTSMYLCASNSGRPNTGELFFGEGSRLTVL.

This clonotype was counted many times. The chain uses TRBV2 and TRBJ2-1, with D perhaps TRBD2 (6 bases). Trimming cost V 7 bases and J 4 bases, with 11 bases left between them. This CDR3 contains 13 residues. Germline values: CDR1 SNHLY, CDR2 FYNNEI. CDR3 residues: CASMRDSYNEQFF. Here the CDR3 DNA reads TGTGCCAGCATGAGGGACTCTTACAATGAGCAGTTCTTC.

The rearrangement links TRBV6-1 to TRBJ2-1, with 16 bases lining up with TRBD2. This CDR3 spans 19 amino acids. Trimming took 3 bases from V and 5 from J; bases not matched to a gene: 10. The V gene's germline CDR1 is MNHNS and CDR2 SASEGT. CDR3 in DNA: TGTGCCAGCAGTGAGGGACTAGCGGGAGGGCCGGGGATAAACAATGAGCAGTTCTTC. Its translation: CASSEGLAGGPGINNEQFF.